This T cell receptor beta chain was obtained from a study of Graves' ophthalmopathy and Graves' hyperthyroidism. At the level of the study: The study drew peripheral blood at initial diagnosis, before any treatment. Study outcomes and limitations: Both an approximately 70% sensitivity and an approximately 79% specificity characterized the model's predictions of ophthalmopathy progression.

Germline V gene lookup returns CDR1 MNHEY and CDR2 SVGAGI. There are 16 residues in the CDR3. V was cut by 3 bases and J by 2 bases, with 14 bases left in between. Amplifying from RNA transcripts, the study obtained TCR beta CDR3 regions. HTBI-primed first-round RT-PCR preceded second-round multiplex PCR. TCRdb re-called the multiplex PCR reads with MiXCR, one entry per CDR3 protein. The table lists under 400,000 distinct CDR3 sequences, roughly 16% of them singletons. Under 3 months in duration, the ophthalmopathy in affected donors had moderate-to-severe activity, CAS ≥3 and NOSPECS ≥4. Exclusion criteria comprised other autoimmune diseases, uncontrolled infections, pregnancy or lactation in patients. Comment on this clonotype: Its target is unknown.

This clonotype was sampled from an adult man with Graves' ophthalmopathy. The sequencing sample was made of peripheral blood. This chain uses TRBV6-5 with TRBJ1-3; a possible D gene is TRBD1 (6 bases). CDR3 nucleotide sequence: TGTGCCAGCAGTTATGGGTCGGGGGCGGCTGGAAACACCATATATTTT. Its protein product is CASSYGSGAAGNTIYF.